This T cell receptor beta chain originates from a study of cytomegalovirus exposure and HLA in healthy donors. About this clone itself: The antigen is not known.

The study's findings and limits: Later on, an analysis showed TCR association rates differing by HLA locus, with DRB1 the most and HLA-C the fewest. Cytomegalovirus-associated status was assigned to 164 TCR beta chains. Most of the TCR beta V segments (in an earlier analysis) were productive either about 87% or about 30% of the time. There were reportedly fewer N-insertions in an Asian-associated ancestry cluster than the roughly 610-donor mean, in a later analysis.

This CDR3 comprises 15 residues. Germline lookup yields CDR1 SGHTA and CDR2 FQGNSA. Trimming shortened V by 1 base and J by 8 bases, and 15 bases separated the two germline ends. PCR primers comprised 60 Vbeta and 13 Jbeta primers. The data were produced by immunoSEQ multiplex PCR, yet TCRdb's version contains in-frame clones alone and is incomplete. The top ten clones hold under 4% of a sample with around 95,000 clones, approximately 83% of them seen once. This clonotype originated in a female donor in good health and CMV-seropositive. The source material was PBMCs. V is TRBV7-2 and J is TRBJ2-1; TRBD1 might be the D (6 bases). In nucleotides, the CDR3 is TGTGCCAGCAGCTTAGGGGACATAGGGTTTGATGAGCAGTTCTTC. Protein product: CASSLGDIGFDEQFF.